This TCR beta chain was recorded in a study of blood T cell repertoires in COVID-19. Assay used: immunoSEQ multiplex PCR; TCRdb lists only in-frame clones, some missing. Among 90,000 or so clones, approximately 91% were seen once, and the ten largest hold more than 5%. The CDR3 contains 13 residues. Between the trimmed V and J ends, which lost 2 bases and 7 bases, there was a span of 11 bases. Germline V gene sequence: CDR1 KGHDR, CDR2 SFDVKD. Specimen: peripheral blood. This sequence joins TRBV24-1 and TRBJ2-7, with D perhaps TRBD2 (6 bases). This TCR was sampled from a man aged 55 to 70 with COVID-19, enrolled during active disease. Here the CDR3 reads CATSDYQAGEQYF. The CDR3 bases are TGTGCCACCAGTGATTACCAGGCGGGAGAGCAGTACTTC.